This TCR beta chain was identified in a study of T and B cells in COVID-19 patients. Findings and limits, study-wide: The recovered cohort had 2,300 or so exclusive TCR clusters, including around 34 low generation probability clusters. Patients with COVID-19 reportedly showed strongly skewed T cell receptor beta variable and joining gene usage. Active COVID-19 showed highly clonal TRB repertoires; recovery showed diversity and richness above healthy donors. Blood from mildly ill patients while symptomatic, and early samples from severe cases, were scarce.

TRB rearrangements were amplified by multiplex PCR with BIOMED2 TRB-A/B primers. One entry per CDR3 protein, called by TCRdb with MiXCR from the multiplex PCR reads. The table lists around 6,200 distinct CDR3 sequences, roughly a third of them singletons. Details on this clonotype: Its cognate antigen is unknown.

From blood, about 220-500 ng of genomic DNA served as TRB template. This TCR came from a human donor with active COVID-19. The sample consisted of blood.

DNA for the CDR3: TGTGCCAGCAGCCAACCTGGACAGGAGACATTCTATGGCTACACCTTC. Translation gives CASSQPGQETFYGYTF. V is TRBV6-5 and J is TRBJ1-2, with 7 bases that match TRBD1. The junction had 14 bases not matched to a gene; V was cut back by 6 bases and J by 4 bases. Germline CDR1 reads MNHEY; CDR2 reads SVGAGI. The CDR3 extends over 16 amino acids.